The 24 T cell receptor beta chains listed next were all sequenced from one sample in a study of blood T cell repertoires in COVID-19 (dated by TCRdb to 2018 to 2020). Library generation was performed with the immunoSEQ multiplex PCR assay. Sourced from immuneACCESS, this table was stored by TCRdb with only in-frame sequences that have V and J called. A share of the clones is absent; for the studies checked, an unresolved V gene accounts for under half, and the remainder has no known explanation. The sample table records about 270,000 clones; around 89% of these occur just once. The ten largest clones add up to 4.1% of the sample. Sequenced sample: PBMCs or T cells enriched from blood (not recorded which). The receptors come from a woman aged 25 to 39 with acute COVID-19.

This clone was picked up one time. This chain uses TRBV10-3 with TRBJ2-1, with TRBD2 identical over 7 bases. The CDR3 contains 11 residues. After removal of 4 bases from V and 9 bases from J, the junction contained 0 bases not matched to a gene. Germline CDR1 ENHRY, CDR2 SYGVKD. The DNA of the CDR3 is TGTGCCATCAGTGGGGAGGGTGAGCAGTTCTTC. Translated, it gives CAISGEGEQFF.

This chain joins TRBV18 and TRBJ2-7; 10 bases align to TRBD2. Trimming cost V 3 bases and J 4 bases; bases outside gene matches: 15. Germline V gene lookup returns CDR1 KGHSH and CDR2 LQKENI. CDR3 length: 18 residues. DNA for the CDR3: TGTGCCAGCTCACCTACCGAGTCGACTAGCGGGTTTGTTTACGAGCAGTACTTC. Its protein is CASSPTESTSGFVYEQYF.

The chain's CDR3 is CASSLLRMGAGGAKNIQYF. The CDR3 nucleotides are TGCGCCAGCAGCCTATTAAGGATGGGGGCGGGGGGAGCCAAAAACATTCAGTACTTC. V and J are TRBV4-1 and TRBJ2-4; 8 bases fit TRBD2. Per the germline V gene, CDR1 is MGHRA and CDR2 is YSYEKL. The CDR3 sequence is 19 residues long. V shed 4 bases, J shed 0 bases, and the junction held 14 bases outside the gene matches.

This chain connects TRBV4-3 to TRBJ2-1; D is possibly TRBD1 (6 bases). The V end was cut by 0 bases, the J end by 0 bases, with 12 bases between. From germline, CDR1 is LGHNA and CDR2 YSLEER. The CDR3 spans 17 residues. CDR3 region: CASSQEALDSSYNEQFF. The CDR3 DNA reads as TGCGCCAGCAGCCAAGAAGCGTTGGACAGCTCCTACAATGAGCAGTTCTTC.

The CDR3 coding sequence is TGTGCCAGCAGAGTCGGACAGGGGGCGATAGCTGATTCACCCCTCCACTTT. Its protein product is CASRVGQGAIADSPLHF. This chain uses TRBV27 with TRBJ1-6; 11 bases map to TRBD1. The germline gives CDR1 MNHEY, CDR2 SMNVEV (reference sequence). The CDR3 totals 17 residues. Unmatched junction bases numbered 12, after V lost 6 bases and J lost 8 bases.

The chain links TRBV9 to TRBJ2-3; the match to TRBD1 covers 7 bases. The V segment lost 4 bases and the J segment 2 bases; nucleotides outside the gene matches: 7. Germline CDR1 reads SGDLS; CDR2 reads YYNGEE. This CDR3 region has 15 residues. CDR3: CASSIGTVLTDTQYF. In DNA form, the CDR3 reads TGTGCCAGCAGCATCGGGACAGTACTCACAGATACGCAGTATTTT.

The chain has TRBV7-9 and TRBJ1-6, with TRBD1 matching over 9 bases. This CDR3 spans 18 amino acids. CDR1 and CDR2 (germline): SEHNR, FQNEAQ (reference sequence). Trimming cost V 3 bases and J 0 bases; bases outside gene matches: 6. The CDR3 DNA sequence: TGTGCCAGCAGCTTTACAGGGGGCCGTAGCTCCTATAATTCACCCCTCCACTTT. As protein: CASSFTGGRSSYNSPLHF.

The V gene is TRBV27, the J gene TRBJ1-6, with a weak D call TRBD1 (5 bases). Between the trimmed V and J ends, which lost 3 bases and 4 bases, there was a span of 10 bases. This CDR3 comprises 15 residues. CDR1 is MNHEY, CDR2 SMNVEV, per germline (reference sequence). The CDR3 bases are TGTGCCAGCAGTTTCGAGGGACTGTATAATTCACCCCTCCACTTT. This translates into CASSFEGLYNSPLHF.

The rearrangement uses TRBV24-1 and TRBJ1-2; a possible D gene is TRBD1 (6 bases). V was pared by 1 base and J by 2 bases, with 7 bases between. CDR3 length: 14 residues. Germline values: CDR1 KGHDR, CDR2 SFDVKD. CDR3 residues: CATSDLTGNYGYTF. The CDR3 region has the DNA TGTGCCACCAGTGATTTAACAGGGAACTATGGCTACACCTTC.

The rearrangement links TRBV28 to TRBJ2-2, with TRBD1 matching over 7 bases. CDR3 length: 16 residues. V trimming: 6 bases; J trimming: 3 bases; junction bases outside the gene matches: 10. Looked up from germline, CDR1 is MDHEN and CDR2 is SYDVKM. CDR3 sequence: CASSPGQRFYTGELFF. DNA for the CDR3: TGTGCCAGCAGCCCGGGACAGCGTTTTTACACCGGGGAGCTGTTTTTT.

CDR3 bases: TGTGCCCGCCAGGCCGGGACTAGCGGGAGAGCGAACACCGGGGAGCTGTTTTTT. Protein: CARQAGTSGRANTGELFF. The rearrangement joins TRBV7-9 to TRBJ2-2, with 14 bases identical to TRBD2. The CDR3 is 18 residues long. Looked up from germline, CDR1 is SEHNR and CDR2 is FQNEAQ (reference sequence). V shed 11 bases, J shed 0 bases, and the junction held 11 bases outside the gene matches.

The chain carries TRBV7-9 and TRBJ2-4, with 8 bases fitting TRBD1. Germline V CDR1 and CDR2: SEHNR, FQNEAQ (reference sequence). This CDR3 region has 16 residues. Trimming took 3 bases from V and 6 from J; bases not matched to a gene: 10. The CDR3 sequence: CASSLDRVSSLNIQYF. DNA of the CDR3: TGTGCCAGCAGCTTGGACAGGGTTTCGTCGTTAAACATTCAGTACTTC.

The chain carries TRBV5-4 and TRBJ1-4; 7 nucleotides line up with TRBD1. V shed 2 bases, J shed 8 bases, and the junction held 12 bases outside the gene matches. Germline-derived CDR1 and CDR2 are SGHNT and YYREEE (reference sequence). The CDR3 contains 16 residues. The CDR3 sequence is CASSFGGQKGEEKLFF. CDR3 nucleotide sequence: TGTGCCAGCAGCTTTGGGGGACAGAAGGGCGAAGAAAAACTGTTTTTT.

This clone was seen a single time. J is TRBJ2-3 and V is TRBV27; D not resolved. The CDR3 runs 14 residues. The germline V gene encodes CDR1 MNHEY and CDR2 SMNVEV (reference sequence). Deletions cut 2 bases from V and 1 base from J, with 7 bases between. This CDR3 is CASSLTDGTDTQYF. Here the CDR3 DNA reads TGTGCCAGCAGTTTAACAGACGGCACAGATACGCAGTATTTT.

The CDR3 DNA follows: TGCAGCGCTGGGACAGGTTACAATGAAGCTTTCTTT. The encoded protein is CSAGTGYNEAFF. The chain recombines TRBV29-1 with TRBJ1-1, with TRBD1 matching over 8 bases. The germline V gene encodes CDR1 SQVTM and CDR2 ANQGSEA. CDR3 length: 12 residues. V was clipped by 7 bases and J by 7 bases; unmatched bases: 8.

This chain connects TRBV5-5 to TRBJ2-2; tentatively, D is TRBD2 (6 bases). Deletions cut 3 bases from V and 1 base from J, with 13 bases between. The CDR3 is made up of 16 amino acids. Looked up from germline, CDR1 is SGHKS and CDR2 is YYEKEE (reference sequence). The DNA of the CDR3 is TGTGCCAGCAGCTCTTACAGGCGGGAGAACACCGGGGAGCTGTTTTTT. Protein sequence: CASSSYRRENTGELFF.

The chain links TRBV3-1 (or the pseudogene TRBV3-2) to TRBJ2-1; 10 nucleotides line up with TRBD2. This CDR3 has 14 amino acids. From germline, CDR1 is LGHDT and CDR2 YNNKEL (reference sequence). With 4 bases clipped from V and 9 bases from J, the junction kept 6 bases outside the gene matches. In DNA, the CDR3 is TGTGCCAGCAGCCCTAGCGGGAGAGACAGTGAGCAGTTCTTC. Translating it yields CASSPSGRDSEQFF.

V usage is TRBV2 and J usage is TRBJ2-7; TRBD2 might be the D (6 bases). CDR3 length: 14 residues. Germline CDR1 reads SNHLY; CDR2 reads FYNNEI. The V end lost 11 bases, the J end lost 2 bases, and 19 bases lay between the germline ends. The CDR3 protein is CAGKPLATAYEQYF. The DNA for the CDR3 is TGTGCCGGAAAACCTCTAGCGACCGCCTACGAGCAGTACTTC.

CDR3 amino acids: CASSQGPAGAVYEQYF. The CDR3 nucleotides read TGCGCCAGCAGCCAAGGTCCCGCGGGAGCGGTCTACGAGCAGTACTTC. J is TRBJ2-7 and V is TRBV4-1, with 7 bases identical to TRBD2. Trimming removed 1 base from V and 3 bases from J; junction bases left unmatched: 9. The germline V gene encodes CDR1 MGHRA and CDR2 YSYEKL. This CDR3 comprises 16 residues.

This clone showed up just once. This chain links TRBV6-5 with TRBJ2-7; 11 nucleotides align to TRBD1. CDR1 and CDR2 from the germline V gene are MNHEY and SVGAGI. The CDR3 is 14 amino acids. V trimming: 4 bases; J trimming: 3 bases; junction bases outside the gene matches: 2. CDR3 nucleotides: TGTGCCAGCAGTTCGGGACAGGGGGTCTACGAGCAGTACTTC. Its protein product is CASSSGQGVYEQYF.

V gene TRBV7-9 combines with J gene TRBJ2-7; no clear D gene. The CDR3 is made up of 11 amino acids. CDR1 is SEHNR and CDR2 is FQNEAQ in the germline V gene (reference sequence). V gave up 4 bases and J gave up 6 bases, with 7 bases separating them. CDR3 in DNA: TGTGCCAGCAGCTACCTCGGCGAGCAGTACTTC. Translation: CASSYLGEQYF. Using reference TRBV7-9 and TRBJ2-7 for the parts outside the CDR3, the full variable domain is DTGVSQNPRHKITKRGQNVTFRCDPISEHNRLYWYRQTLGQGPEFLTYFQNEAQLEKSRLLSDRFSAERPKGSFSTLEIQRTEQGDSAMYLCASSYLGEQYFGPGTRLTVT.

V and J are TRBV4-1 and TRBJ2-3; TRBD2 is a possible D gene (6 bases). The CDR3 runs to 17 residues. V was pared by 1 base and J by 3 bases, with 17 bases between. The germline CDR1 and CDR2 sequences are MGHRA and YSYEKL. CDR3 bases: TGCGCCAGCAGCCAAGTCAGAGGCGGGGCAAAGACAGATACGCAGTATTTT. It encodes CASSQVRGGAKTDTQYF.

J is TRBJ1-2 and V is TRBV28; 7 nucleotides line up with TRBD1. There are 14 residues in the CDR3. Germline-derived CDR1 and CDR2 are MDHEN and SYDVKM. V lost 7 bases, J lost 3 bases, and 8 bases stayed unmatched. CDR3 in DNA: TGTGCCAGCACCGAACAGGGGTTGGACTATGGCTACACCTTC. As protein: CASTEQGLDYGYTF.

The chain joins TRBV3-1 (or the pseudogene TRBV3-2) to TRBJ1-6, with 12 bases that match TRBD1. This CDR3 has 15 amino acids. V was clipped by 1 base and J by 13 bases; unmatched bases: 5. Germline assignment: CDR1 LGHDT and CDR2 YNNKEL (reference sequence). CDR3 loop: CASSQVGTGGFPLHF. CDR3 nucleotides: TGTGCCAGCAGCCAAGTCGGGACAGGGGGCTTTCCCCTCCACTTT.